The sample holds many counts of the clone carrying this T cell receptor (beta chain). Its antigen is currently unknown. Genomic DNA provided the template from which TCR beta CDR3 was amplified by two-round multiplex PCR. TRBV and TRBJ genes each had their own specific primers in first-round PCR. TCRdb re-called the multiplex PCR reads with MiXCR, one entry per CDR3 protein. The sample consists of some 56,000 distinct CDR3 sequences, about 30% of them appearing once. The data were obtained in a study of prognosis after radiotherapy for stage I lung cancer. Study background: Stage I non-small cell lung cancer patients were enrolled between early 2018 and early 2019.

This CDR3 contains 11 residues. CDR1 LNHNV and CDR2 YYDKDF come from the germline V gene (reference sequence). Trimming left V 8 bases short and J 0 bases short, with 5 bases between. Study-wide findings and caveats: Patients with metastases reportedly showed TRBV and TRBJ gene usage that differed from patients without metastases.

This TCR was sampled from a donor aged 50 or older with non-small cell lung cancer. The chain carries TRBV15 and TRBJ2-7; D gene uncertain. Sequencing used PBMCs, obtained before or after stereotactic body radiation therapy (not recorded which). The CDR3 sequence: CATAGSYEQYF. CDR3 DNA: TGTGCCACCGCCGGCTCCTACGAGCAGTACTTC. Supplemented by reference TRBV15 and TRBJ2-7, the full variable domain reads DAMVIQNPRYQVTQFGKPVTLSCSQTLNHNVMYWYQQKSSQAPKLLFHYYDKDFNNEADTPDNFQSRRPNTSFCFLDIRSPGLGDTAMYLCATAGSYEQYFGPGTRLTVT.